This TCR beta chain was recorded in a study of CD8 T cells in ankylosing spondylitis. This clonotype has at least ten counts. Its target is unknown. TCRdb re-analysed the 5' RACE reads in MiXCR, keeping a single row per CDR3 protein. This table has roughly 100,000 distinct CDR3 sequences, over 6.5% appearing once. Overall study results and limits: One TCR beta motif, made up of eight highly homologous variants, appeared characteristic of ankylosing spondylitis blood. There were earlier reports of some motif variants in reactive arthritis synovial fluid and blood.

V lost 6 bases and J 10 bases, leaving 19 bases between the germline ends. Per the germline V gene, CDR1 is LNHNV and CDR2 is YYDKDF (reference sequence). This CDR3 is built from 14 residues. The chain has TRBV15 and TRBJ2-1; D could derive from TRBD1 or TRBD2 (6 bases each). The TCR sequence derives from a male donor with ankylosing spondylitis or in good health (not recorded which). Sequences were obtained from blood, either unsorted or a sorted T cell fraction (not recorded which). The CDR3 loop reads CATSTAGVGGEQFF. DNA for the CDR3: TGTGCCACCAGTACAGCGGGTGTCGGGGGCGAGCAGTTCTTC. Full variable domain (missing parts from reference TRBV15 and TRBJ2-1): DAMVIQNPRYQVTQFGKPVTLSCSQTLNHNVMYWYQQKSSQAPKLLFHYYDKDFNNEADTPDNFQSRRPNTSFCFLDIRSPGLGDTAMYLCATSTAGVGGEQFFGPGTRLTVL.